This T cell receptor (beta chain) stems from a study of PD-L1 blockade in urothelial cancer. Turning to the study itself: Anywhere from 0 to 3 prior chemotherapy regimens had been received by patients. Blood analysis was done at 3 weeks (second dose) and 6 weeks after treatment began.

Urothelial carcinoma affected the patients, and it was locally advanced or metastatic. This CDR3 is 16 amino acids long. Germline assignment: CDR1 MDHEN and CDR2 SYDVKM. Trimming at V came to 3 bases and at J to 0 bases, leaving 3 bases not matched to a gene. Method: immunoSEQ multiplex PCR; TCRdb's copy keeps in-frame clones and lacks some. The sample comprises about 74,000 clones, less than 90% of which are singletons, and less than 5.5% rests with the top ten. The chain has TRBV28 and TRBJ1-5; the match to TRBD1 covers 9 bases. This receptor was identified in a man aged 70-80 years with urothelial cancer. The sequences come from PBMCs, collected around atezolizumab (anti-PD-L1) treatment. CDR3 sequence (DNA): TGTGCCAGCAGTTTGAGACAGGGGGTTAGCAATCAGCCCCAGCATTTT. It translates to CASSLRQGVSNQPQHF.